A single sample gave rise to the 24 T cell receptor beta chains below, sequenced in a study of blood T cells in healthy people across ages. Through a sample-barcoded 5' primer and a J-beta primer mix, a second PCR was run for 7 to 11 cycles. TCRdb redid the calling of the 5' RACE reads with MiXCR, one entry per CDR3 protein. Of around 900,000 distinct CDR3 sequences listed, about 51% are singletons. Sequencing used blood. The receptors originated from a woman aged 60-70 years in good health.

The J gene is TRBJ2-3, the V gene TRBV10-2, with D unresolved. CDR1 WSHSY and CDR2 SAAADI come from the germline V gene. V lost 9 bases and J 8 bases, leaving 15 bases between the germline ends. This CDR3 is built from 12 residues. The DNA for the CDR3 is TGCGCCAGTACCTACGACGGCGTTACGCAGTATTTT. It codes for CASTYDGVTQYF.

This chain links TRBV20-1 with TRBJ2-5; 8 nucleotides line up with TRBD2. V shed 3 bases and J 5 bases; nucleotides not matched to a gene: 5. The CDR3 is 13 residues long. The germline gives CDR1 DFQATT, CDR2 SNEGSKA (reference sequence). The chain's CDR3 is CSARVLAVETQYF. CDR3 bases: TGCAGTGCTAGGGTACTAGCGGTGGAGACCCAGTACTTC.

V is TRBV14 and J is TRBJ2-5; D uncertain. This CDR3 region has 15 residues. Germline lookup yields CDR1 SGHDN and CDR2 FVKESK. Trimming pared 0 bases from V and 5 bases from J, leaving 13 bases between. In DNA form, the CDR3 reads TGTGCCAGCAGCCAAGATCACCCCCAATGGGAGACCCAGTACTTC. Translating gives CASSQDHPQWETQYF.

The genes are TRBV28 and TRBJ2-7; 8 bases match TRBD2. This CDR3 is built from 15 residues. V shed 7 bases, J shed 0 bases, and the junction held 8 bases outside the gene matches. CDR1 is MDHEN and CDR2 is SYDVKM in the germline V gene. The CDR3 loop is CASIPGGEGSYEQYF. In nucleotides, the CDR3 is TGTGCCAGCATCCCGGGAGGGGAGGGCTCCTACGAGCAGTACTTC.

The CDR3 DNA follows: TGTGCCAGCAAACTCCGGAAAGGGACAGCCATAAGGGGCTATGGCTACACCTTC. Amino acid sequence: CASKLRKGTAIRGYGYTF. The chain links TRBV28 to TRBJ1-2, with 7 bases fitting TRBD1. Trimming cost V 7 bases and J 4 bases; bases outside gene matches: 21. CDR1 MDHEN and CDR2 SYDVKM come from the germline V gene. The CDR3 is 18 amino acids.

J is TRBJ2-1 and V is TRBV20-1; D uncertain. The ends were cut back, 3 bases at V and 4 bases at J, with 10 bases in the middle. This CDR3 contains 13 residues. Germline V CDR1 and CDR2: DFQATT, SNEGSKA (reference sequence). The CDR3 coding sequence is TGCAGTGCTAGCCATCCCCCATACAATGAGCAGTTCTTC. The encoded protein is CSASHPPYNEQFF.

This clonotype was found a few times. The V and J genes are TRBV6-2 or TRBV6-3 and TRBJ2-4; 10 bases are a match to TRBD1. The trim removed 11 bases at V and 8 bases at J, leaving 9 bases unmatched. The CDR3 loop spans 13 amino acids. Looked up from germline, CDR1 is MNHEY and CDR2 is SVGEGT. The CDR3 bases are TGTGCCGGGAGTGGGGACAGGGGTCACATTCAGTACTTC. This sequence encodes CAGSGDRGHIQYF.

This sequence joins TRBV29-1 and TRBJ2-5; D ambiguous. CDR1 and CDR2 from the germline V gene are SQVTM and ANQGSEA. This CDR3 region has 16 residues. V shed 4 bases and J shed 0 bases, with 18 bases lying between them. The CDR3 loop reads CSVANRVANHQETQYF. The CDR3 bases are TGCAGCGTTGCTAATAGGGTGGCAAACCACCAAGAGACCCAGTACTTC.

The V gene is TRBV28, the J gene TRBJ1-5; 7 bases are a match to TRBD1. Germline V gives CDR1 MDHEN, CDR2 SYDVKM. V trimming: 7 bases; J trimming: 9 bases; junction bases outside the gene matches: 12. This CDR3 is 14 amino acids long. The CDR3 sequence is CASKGAGGPRPQHF. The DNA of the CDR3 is TGTGCCAGCAAGGGGGCAGGGGGTCCTAGGCCCCAGCATTTT.

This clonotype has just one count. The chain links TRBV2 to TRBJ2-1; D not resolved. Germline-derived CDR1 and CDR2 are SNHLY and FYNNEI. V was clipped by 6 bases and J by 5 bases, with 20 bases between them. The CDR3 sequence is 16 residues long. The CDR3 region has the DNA TGTGCCAGCAGAAACACAAGGAGTGGGTTGAACAATGAGCAGTTCTTC. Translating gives CASRNTRSGLNNEQFF.

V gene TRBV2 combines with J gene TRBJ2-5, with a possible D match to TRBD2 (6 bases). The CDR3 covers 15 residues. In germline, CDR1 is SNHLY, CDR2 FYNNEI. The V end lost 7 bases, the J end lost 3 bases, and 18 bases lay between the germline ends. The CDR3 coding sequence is TGTGCCAGCAATGCCCTTGGAGGGCGGGAAGAGACCCAGTACTTC. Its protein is CASNALGGREETQYF.

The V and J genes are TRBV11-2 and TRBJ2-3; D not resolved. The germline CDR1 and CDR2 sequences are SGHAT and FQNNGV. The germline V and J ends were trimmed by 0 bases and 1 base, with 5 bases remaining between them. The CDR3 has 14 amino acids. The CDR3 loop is CASSLDSGTDTQYF. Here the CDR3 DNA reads TGTGCCAGCAGCTTAGACAGCGGCACAGATACGCAGTATTTT.

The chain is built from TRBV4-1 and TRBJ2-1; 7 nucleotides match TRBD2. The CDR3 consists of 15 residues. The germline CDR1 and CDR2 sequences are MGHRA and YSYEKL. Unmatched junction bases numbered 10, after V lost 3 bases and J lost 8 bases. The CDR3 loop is CASSHWGGSGDEQFF. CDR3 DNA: TGCGCCAGCAGCCACTGGGGGGGTTCAGGAGATGAGCAGTTCTTC.

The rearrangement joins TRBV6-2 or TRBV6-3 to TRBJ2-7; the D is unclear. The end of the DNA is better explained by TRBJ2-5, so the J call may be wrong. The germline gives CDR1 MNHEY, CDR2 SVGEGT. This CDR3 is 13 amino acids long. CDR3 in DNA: TGTGCCAGCAGTGACGCTGCTGTGGAGACCCAGTACTTC. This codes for CASSDAAVETQYF.

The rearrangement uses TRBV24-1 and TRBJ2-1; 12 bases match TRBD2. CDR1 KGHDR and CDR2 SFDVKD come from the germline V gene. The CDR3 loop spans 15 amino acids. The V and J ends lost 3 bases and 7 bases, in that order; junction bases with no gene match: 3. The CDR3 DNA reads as TGTGCCACCAGTGATGGGACTAGCGGGCTAAATGAGCAGTTCTTC. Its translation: CATSDGTSGLNEQFF.

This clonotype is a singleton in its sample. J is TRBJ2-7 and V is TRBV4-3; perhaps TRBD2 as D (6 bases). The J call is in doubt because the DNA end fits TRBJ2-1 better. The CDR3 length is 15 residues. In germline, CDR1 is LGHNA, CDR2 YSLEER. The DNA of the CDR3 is TGCGCCAGCAGCCAAGAGGGACTGCATATCAATGAGCAGTTCTTC. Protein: CASSQEGLHINEQFF.

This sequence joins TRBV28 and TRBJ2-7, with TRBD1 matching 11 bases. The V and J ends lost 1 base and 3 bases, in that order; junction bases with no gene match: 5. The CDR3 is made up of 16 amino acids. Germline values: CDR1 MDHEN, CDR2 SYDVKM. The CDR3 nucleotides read TGTGCCAGCAGTTTATATGCTGGGACAGGGGGCTACGAGCAGTACTTC. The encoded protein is CASSLYAGTGGYEQYF.

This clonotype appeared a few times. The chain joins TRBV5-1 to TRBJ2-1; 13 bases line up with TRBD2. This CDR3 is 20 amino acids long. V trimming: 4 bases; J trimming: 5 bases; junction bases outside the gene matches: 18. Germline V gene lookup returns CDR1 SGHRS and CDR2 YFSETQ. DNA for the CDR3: TGCGCCAGCAGCCCTGGGACAGGGGAAACTAGCGGGAGGGCAAACAATGAGCAGTTCTTC. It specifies CASSPGTGETSGRANNEQFF. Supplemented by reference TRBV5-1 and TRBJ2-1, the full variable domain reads KAGVTQTPRYLIKTRGQQVTLSCSPISGHRSVSWYQQTPGQGLQFLFEYFSETQRNKGNFPGRFSGRQFSNSRSEMNVSTLELGDSALYLCASSPGTGETSGRANNEQFFGPGTRLTVL.

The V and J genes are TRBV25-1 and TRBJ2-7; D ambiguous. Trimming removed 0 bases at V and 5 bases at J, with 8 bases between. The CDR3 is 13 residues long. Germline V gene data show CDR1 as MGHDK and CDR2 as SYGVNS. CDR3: CASSEYSTHEQYF. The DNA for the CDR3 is TGTGCCAGCAGTGAATATTCCACCCACGAGCAGTACTTC.

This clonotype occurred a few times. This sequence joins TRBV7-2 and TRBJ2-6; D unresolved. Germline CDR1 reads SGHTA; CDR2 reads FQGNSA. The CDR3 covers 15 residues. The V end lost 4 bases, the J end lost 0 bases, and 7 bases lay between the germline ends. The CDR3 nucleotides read TGTGCCAGCAGCTGTCAGAGCTCTGGGGCCAACGTCCTGACTTTC. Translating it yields CASSCQSSGANVLTF.

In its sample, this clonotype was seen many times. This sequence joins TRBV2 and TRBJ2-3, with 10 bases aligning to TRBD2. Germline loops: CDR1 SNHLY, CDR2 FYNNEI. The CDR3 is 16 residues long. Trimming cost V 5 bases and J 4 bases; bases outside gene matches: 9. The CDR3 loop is CASSPTLAGSPDTQYF. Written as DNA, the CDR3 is TGTGCCAGCAGTCCCACACTAGCGGGATCCCCAGATACGCAGTATTTT.

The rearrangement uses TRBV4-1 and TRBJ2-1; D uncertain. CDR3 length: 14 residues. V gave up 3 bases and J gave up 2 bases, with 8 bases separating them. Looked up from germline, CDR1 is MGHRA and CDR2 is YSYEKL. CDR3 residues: CASSHPTPYNEQFF. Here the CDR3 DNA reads TGCGCCAGCAGCCACCCTACACCCTACAATGAGCAGTTCTTC.

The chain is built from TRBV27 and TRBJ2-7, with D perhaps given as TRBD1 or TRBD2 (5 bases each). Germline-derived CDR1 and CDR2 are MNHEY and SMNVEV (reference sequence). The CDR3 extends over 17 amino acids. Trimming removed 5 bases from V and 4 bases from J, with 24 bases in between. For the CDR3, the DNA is TGTGCCAGCAGTCCAACTCGGGGCGGGCCAACTTGTTACGAGCAGTACTTC. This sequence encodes CASSPTRGGPTCYEQYF.

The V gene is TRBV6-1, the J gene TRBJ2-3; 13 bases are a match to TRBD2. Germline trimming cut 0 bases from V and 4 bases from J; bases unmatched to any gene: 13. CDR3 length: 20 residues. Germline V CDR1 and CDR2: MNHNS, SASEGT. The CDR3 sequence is CASSEARPAELAGGSDTQYF. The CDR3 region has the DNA TGTGCCAGCAGTGAAGCGCGGCCCGCGGAACTAGCGGGAGGGTCAGATACGCAGTATTTT.